The entry that follows covers one T cell receptor (beta chain) sequence. As handled by the study authors: Nucleated cell counts were estimated from reference gene primer amplification. Sequenced by immunoSEQ multiplex PCR; TCRdb stores in-frame clones only, minus some. That table is the source of V, J and clone size, and D and trimming were worked out from the DNA. The sample yields about 370,000 clones, around 87% seen once. The source of the sample is a study of blood T cell repertoires in COVID-19. Seattle's cohort entered during active infection and was followed longitudinally. CDR1 and CDR2 (germline): SGHRS, YFSETQ. This CDR3 comprises 17 residues. V lost 0 bases and J lost 0; bases outside the gene matches: 3.

V and J are TRBV5-1 and TRBJ2-1; TRBD2 matches 10 bases. Sequences were obtained from peripheral blood. This receptor was obtained from a woman in her twenties or thirties with COVID-19, enrolled during active disease. The CDR3 loop reads CASSLAPSGSSYNEQFF. The CDR3 DNA sequence: TGCGCCAGCAGCTTGGCTCCTAGCGGGAGCTCCTACAATGAGCAGTTCTTC.